This T cell receptor (beta chain) was identified in a study of blood T cell repertoires in COVID-19 (dated by TCRdb to the early 2020s). Turning to the overall study: Samples from collaborators originated in the United States, Italy and Spain and spanned both the acute and convalescent phases of COVID-19. The material from the prospective study consisted of cDNA or gDNA derived from T cells, B-cell-depleted T cells, or PBMCs. A freely available public database, intended as a resource for researchers studying the immune response to SARS-CoV-2, is where the repertoires were released. Deeply sampled blood TCRbeta repertoires from subjects exposed to, actively infected with, or recovered from COVID-19 were included in the dataset. HLA class I and class II types, where available, came from metadata supplied by the sample provider rather than from assay-based typing. Sample metadata almost always included a de-identified subject ID, COVID-19 status, age in years and sex. Samples came from the ongoing ImmuneRACE study (first 160 participants) plus 1,254 subjects from 6 global collaborators.

General findings and caveats noted by the study authors: Clinical and demographic metadata were provided uncurated, with the amount varying by source and participant.

This clone was seen only once. The antigen it recognizes is unknown. No qualities accompany the bases; no much larger clone lies one base away. This CDR3 is also generated by other DNA sequences in the sample. Its CDR3 holds 13 amino acids, cysteine through phenylalanine. Just CDR3 DNA is preserved here, 39 bases in frame from base 1. At the junction V is shortened by 5 bases and J by 5 bases; bases outside the gene matches: 3. In the prospective study, participants were roughly 18 to 95 years old, resided in about 25 geographic areas of the United States, and were enrolled through a virtual design. To assign participants to cohorts, the prospective study relied on clinical history that participants themselves reported in a screening survey and a study questionnaire. Recovered participants in ImmuneRACE Cohort 3 were defined by two consecutive negative NP/OP PCR tests, clearance by a healthcare professional, or resolution of symptoms. Mobile phlebotomists in the prospective study collected whole blood, serum and a nasopharyngeal or oropharyngeal swab from every participant. Participants in the prospective study had the option to provide additional blood draws and questionnaires over a roughly 2-month period. Before DNA extraction, prospective study blood samples were shipped either frozen or at room temperature.

TCRbeta CDR3 regions were amplified from genomic DNA by means of the immunoSEQ Assay, a bias-controlled multiplex PCR. Per the original workflow: The number of nucleated cells in each sample was estimated by amplification of reference gene primers within the assay. To quantify the absolute abundance of each unique TCRbeta CDR3 rearrangement, sequence reads were collapsed and filtered. Productive Simpson clonality was computed per sample as the square root of Simpson's diversity index over productive rearrangements. As stored in TCRdb, this immuneACCESS dataset retains in-frame rearrangements with V and J assigned. A fraction of the clones does not appear; measured against another copy, unresolved V genes explain less than half of the discrepancy, and the remainder lacks a known reason. That table is the source of V, J and clone size, and D and trimming were worked out from the DNA. The sample has about 480,000 clones on record, approximately 90% of them singletons. 6.5% to 8.5% of the sample goes to the ten largest clones.

Sequenced sample: PBMCs or T cells enriched from blood (not recorded which). This clonotype originated in a woman aged 55-69 years who had recovered from COVID-19. In this chain, TRBV12-3 or TRBV12-4 is recombined with TRBJ1-2; 9 bases in the junction line up with TRBD1. The nucleotide sequence is given as TGTGCCAGCAGTCTACAGGGGGCGTATGGCTACACCTTC. The resulting protein is CASSLQGAYGYTF.